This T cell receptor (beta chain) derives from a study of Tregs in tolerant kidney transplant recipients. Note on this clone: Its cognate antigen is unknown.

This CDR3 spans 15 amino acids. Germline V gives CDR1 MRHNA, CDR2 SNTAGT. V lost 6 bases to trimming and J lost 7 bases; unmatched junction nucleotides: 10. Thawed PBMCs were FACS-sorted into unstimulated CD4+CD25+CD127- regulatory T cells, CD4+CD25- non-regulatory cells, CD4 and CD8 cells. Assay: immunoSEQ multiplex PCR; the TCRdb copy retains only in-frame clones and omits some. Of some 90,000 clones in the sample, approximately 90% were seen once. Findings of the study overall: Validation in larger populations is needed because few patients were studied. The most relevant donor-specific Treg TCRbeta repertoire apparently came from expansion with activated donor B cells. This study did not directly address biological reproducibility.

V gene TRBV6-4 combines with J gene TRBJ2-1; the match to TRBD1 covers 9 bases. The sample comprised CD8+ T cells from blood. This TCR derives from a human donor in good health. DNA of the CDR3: TGTGCCAGCAGCCCACGACAGGGGGTTTGGAATGAGCAGTTCTTC. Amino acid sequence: CASSPRQGVWNEQFF.